Listed below are T cell receptor beta chains from one sample, sequenced in a study of CD8+CD57+ T cells in acquired aplastic anemia. TCRdb called the reads again in MiXCR, with one record for every CDR3 protein. The profile shows under 500,000 distinct CDR3 sequences, less than 35% of them singletons. Sequenced material: sorted CD4+, CD8+, or CD8+CD57+ T cells (not recorded which) from PBMCs. The receptor set was obtained from a human donor with aplastic anemia. Both conserved end residues are part of each CDR3. Fields, in order: J gene, clone size, D gene, V gene, CDR3 protein, CDR3 DNA. A D gene is named only where the DNA matches it firmly. Clone size is given for some rows only: seen once, a few or many times, or a class if the clone is expanded.

TRBJ1-3 many . TRBV2 CASRRGSESSGNTIYF TGTGCCAGCAGGAGGGGAAGCGAGAGCTCTGGAAACACCATATATTTT
TRBJ1-3 . . TRBV12-3/TRBV12-4 CASSPTRSSGNTIYF TGTGCCAGCAGTCCGACCAGGAGCTCTGGAAACACCATATATTTT
TRBJ2-5 . . TRBV20-1 CSARDLTETHQETQYF TGCAGTGCTAGAGATCTCACAGAGACTCACCAAGAGACCCAGTACTTC
TRBJ1-6 . . TRBV14 CASSQDVGLTPHF TGTGCCAGCAGCCAAGACGTAGGCCTCACCCCCCACTTT
TRBJ1-6 few . TRBV5-6 CASTLKQNNSPLHF TGTGCCAGCACCTTAAAACAGAATAATTCACCCCTCCACTTT
TRBJ2-2 . . TRBV20-1 CSASYWRGNTGELFF TGCAGTGCTAGCTATTGGCGGGGGAACACCGGGGAGCTGTTTTTT
TRBJ2-7 . . TRBV30 CAWSTGYEQYF TGTGCCTGGAGTACGGGCTACGAGCAGTACTTC
TRBJ2-4 many TRBD2 TRBV15 CATSRDQREVVYF TGTGCCACCAGCAGAGACCAGCGGGAGGTGGTGTACTTC
TRBJ1-3 many . TRBV19 CASSLGQGAGNTIYF TGTGCCAGTAGTCTCGGGCAGGGCGCTGGAAACACCATATATTTT
TRBJ1-5 many . TRBV10-2 CASRGVQAPPYQPQHF TGCGCCAGCAGGGGGGTCCAGGCCCCTCCCTATCAGCCCCAGCATTTT
TRBJ2-7 many . TRBV25-1 CASSAWGAVFEQYF TGTGCCAGCAGTGCTTGGGGGGCCGTATTCGAGCAGTACTTC
TRBJ2-7 many . TRBV10-3 CAISGKGPSSYEQYF TGTGCCATCAGTGGAAAGGGGCCGAGCTCCTACGAGCAGTACTTC
TRBJ2-2 . TRBD2 TRBV20-1 CSARDGIGGSSYTGELFF TGCAGTGCTAGAGATGGAATCGGGGGGAGTAGTTATACCGGGGAGCTGTTTTTT
TRBJ1-1 many . TRBV7-9 CASSLGPQNTEAFF TGTGCCAGCAGCTTAGGTCCCCAGAACACTGAAGCTTTCTTT
TRBJ1-5 few . TRBV6-1 CASSLSRDVAQHF TGTGCCAGCAGCCTTAGCAGGGATGTAGCCCAGCATTTT
TRBJ1-5 few TRBD1 TRBV15 CATSRSDRVDQPQHF TGTGCCACCAGCAGATCGGACAGGGTTGATCAGCCCCAGCATTTT
TRBJ1-5 many . TRBV19 CASSIARGPNQPQHF TGTGCCAGTAGTATAGCCCGGGGCCCTAATCAGCCCCAGCATTTT
TRBJ2-3 many . TRBV15 CATSSSPTSPDTQYF TGTGCCACCAGCAGCTCGCCGACCTCTCCAGATACGCAGTATTTT
TRBJ2-2 . . TRBV9 CASSVAGGNTGELFF TGTGCCAGCAGCGTAGCTGGCGGGAACACCGGGGAGCTGTTTTTT
TRBJ1-5 once . TRBV19 CASSPYSNQPQHF TGTGCCAGTAGTCCTTATAGCAATCAGCCCCAGCATTTT
TRBJ1-2 few TRBD1 TRBV2 CAGKQGADGYTF TGTGCCGGTAAACAGGGGGCAGATGGCTACACCTTC
TRBJ1-2 many . TRBV4-2 CASSQGGVGSGYTF TGTGCCAGCAGCCAAGGGGGGGTGGGAAGTGGCTACACCTTC
TRBJ2-7 . . TRBV7-2 CASSQARHEQYF TGTGCCAGCAGCCAAGCCAGGCACGAGCAGTACTTC
TRBJ2-1 many TRBD2 TRBV24-1 CATSGGGVHRANEQFF TGTGCCACCAGTGGCGGGGGGGTACACAGGGCCAATGAGCAGTTCTTC
TRBJ2-7 . . TRBV19 CAWSVGGRGSEQYF TGTGCCTGGAGTGTAGGGGGACGCGGCAGCGAGCAGTACTTC
TRBJ1-2 . TRBD1 TRBV24-1 CATSTRGTNYGYTF TGTGCCACCAGTACCAGGGGGACGAACTATGGCTACACCTTC
TRBJ2-1 few TRBD2 TRBV7-3 CASSLIGGRGDYNEQFF TGTGCCAGCAGCTTAATCGGGGGTCGGGGGGACTACAATGAGCAGTTCTTC
TRBJ1-5 . TRBD1 TRBV12-3/TRBV12-4 CASRYYDRGDYQPQHF TGTGCCAGCAGATATTATGACAGGGGTGACTATCAGCCCCAGCATTTT
TRBJ1-2 many . TRBV9 CASSVALGSGYTF TGTGCCAGCAGCGTAGCTTTGGGATCTGGCTACACCTTC
TRBJ1-5 . . TRBV15 CATSRDYSGDNQPQHF TGTGCCACCAGCAGAGATTATAGCGGTGACAATCAGCCCCAGCATTTT
TRBJ1-6 few . TRBV27 CASRDARDSPLHF TGTGCCAGCAGAGACGCCAGAGATTCACCCCTCCACTTT
TRBJ2-7 many . TRBV11-2 CASSNYAYEQYF TGTGCCAGCAGTAACTATGCCTACGAGCAGTACTTC
TRBJ1-1 few . TRBV9 CASSPAQVDTEAFF TGTGCCAGCAGCCCCGCTCAGGTGGACACTGAAGCTTTCTTT
TRBJ2-5 . . TRBV7-9 CASSPQGRAETQYF TGTGCCAGCAGCCCACAGGGGAGGGCAGAGACCCAGTACTTC
TRBJ2-7 many TRBD2 TRBV19 CASSIAGLGTYEQYF TGTGCCAGTAGTATAGCGGGACTAGGGACCTACGAGCAGTACTTC
TRBJ2-6 many . TRBV2 CASGSLRANVLTF TGTGCCAGCGGGAGTCTGAGGGCCAACGTCCTGACTTTC
TRBJ1-5 few . TRBV7-6 CASSLGDVGRPQHF TGTGCCAGCAGCTTGGGGGACGTCGGCCGGCCCCAGCATTTT
TRBJ1-2 once . TRBV7-3 CASSQESGLYGYTF TGTGCCAGCAGCCAAGAGTCAGGGTTGTATGGCTACACCTTC
TRBJ1-1 . . TRBV7-2 CASSSLGRAEAFF TGTGCCAGCAGCTCGTTGGGACGGGCAGAAGCTTTCTTT
TRBJ1-6 many . TRBV2 CASSILNSPLHF TGTGCCAGCAGCATTCTGAATTCACCCCTCCACTTT
TRBJ1-2 . . TRBV29-1 CSVVGGSGYTF TGCAGCGTTGTCGGGGGGTCGGGCTACACCTTC
TRBJ1-2 few TRBD1 TRBV6-1 CASSERGQGKYGYTF TGTGCCAGCAGTGAACGGGGACAGGGTAAATATGGCTACACCTTC
TRBJ2-7 . TRBD2 TRBV7-9 CASSSLPAGGGYEQYF TGTGCCAGCAGCTCCCTACCAGCGGGGGGCGGGTACGAGCAGTACTTC
TRBJ1-4 many . TRBV2 CASSPVGASNEKLFF TGTGCCAGCAGTCCGGTAGGGGCATCTAATGAAAAACTGTTTTTT
TRBJ1-4 . TRBD1 TRBV15 CATSATGLDEKLFF TGTGCCACCAGCGCGACAGGGCTTGATGAAAAACTGTTTTTT
TRBJ1-1 many . TRBV19 CASSIQGLTEAFF TGTGCCAGTAGTATACAGGGGCTCACTGAAGCTTTCTTT
TRBJ2-7 . TRBD1 TRBV6-1 CASSALPGQTRYEQYF TGTGCCAGCAGTGCCCTTCCGGGACAGACACGCTACGAGCAGTACTTC
TRBJ1-3 few . TRBV19 CASSIGLSGNTIYF TGTGCCAGTAGTATAGGCCTCTCTGGAAACACCATATATTTT
TRBJ2-3 few . TRBV7-9 CASSQPKDTQYF TGTGCCAGCAGCCAACCAAAAGATACGCAGTATTTT
TRBJ2-7 many TRBD2 TRBV24-1 CATSEYGASGVYEQYF TGTGCCACCAGTGAGTATGGGGCTAGCGGGGTCTACGAGCAGTACTTC
TRBJ2-5 . TRBD2 TRBV12-3/TRBV12-4 CASSFRTSGTYQETQYF TGTGCCAGCAGTTTTAGGACTAGCGGGACGTACCAAGAGACCCAGTACTTC
TRBJ1-2 . . TRBV2 CATKLAAVGYTF TGTGCCACAAAACTAGCGGCAGTAGGCTACACCTTC